This note documents a single T cell receptor beta chain sequence. Antigen: not known. These data belong to a study of T cell responses to AZD1222 COVID-19 vaccine. Clones were read by immunoSEQ multiplex PCR, and TCRdb kept only the in-frame ones, dropping some. Here the sample spans 160,000 or so clones, approximately 87% being singletons. J was trimmed by 5 bases and V by 5 bases; bases with no gene match: 9. The germline gives CDR1 SGHTA, CDR2 FQGNSA. CDR3 length: 15 residues. Study conclusions and caveats: The donor group comprised mostly white British people and more females; the analysis possibly underestimated clonal diversity. Baseline seropositivity occurred in only 5 to 7 AZD1222 recipients.

Timing groups of about 4 and about 12 weeks for second doses were pooled. The chain recombines TRBV7-2 with TRBJ2-1, with TRBD2 matching over 7 bases. This specimen consisted of peripheral blood, obtained 28 days after the second AZD1222 dose. This receptor was taken from an adult who received the AZD1222 COVID-19 vaccine. CDR3 region: CASSANGGTHNEQFF. DNA for the CDR3: TGTGCCAGCAGCGCAAACGGGGGGACCCACAATGAGCAGTTCTTC.